The present T cell receptor (beta chain) was sequenced within a study of T cell repertoires in aging, cancer and after chemotherapy. In the study overall: Donor ages fell into six groups from 30 or younger up to 70 or older. Healthy donor repertoires were recorded over several months to years and showed clear clonal overlap. Study results and caveats: The repertoire data cannot show anything about immunological memory following chemotherapy. Untreated cancer patients had significantly lower blood TCR diversity than age-matched healthy donors.

This clonotype was seen more than once but under ten times. Its antigen remains unknown. Multiplex touch-down PCR with TRB-A/B primers amplified rearranged V-D-J TRB sequences. Via MiXCR, TCRdb re-called the multiplex PCR reads, giving one row per CDR3 protein. The table records almost 8,500 distinct CDR3 sequences, approximately 33% of them present only once. Peripheral blood genomic DNA, not sorted cells or RNA, was the template. This CDR3 region has 13 residues. CDR1 GTSNPN and CDR2 SVGIG come from the germline V gene (reference sequence). V was cut by 4 bases and J by 4 bases, with 13 bases left in between.

The chain combines TRBV30 with TRBJ1-2; perhaps TRBD1 as D (5 bases). Material: blood. This receptor was identified in a human donor in good health. This chain's CDR3 is CAWIREGAYGYTF. CDR3 bases: TGTGCCTGGATACGAGAAGGGGCCTATGGCTACACCTTC.